A selection of T cell receptor beta chains follows, all from one sample in a study of technical replicates of blood from a few donors. Profiling relied on immunoSEQ multiplex PCR, and the TCRdb table lists in-frame clones only, not all of them. The profile shows tens of thousands of clones, 94% of them singletons. Sequenced material: T cells isolated from PBMCs. The receptors stem from a human donor in good health. Both conserved end residues are part of each CDR3. The D gene is left open where the match is weak. The listing skips clone size in some rows; elsewhere it reads once, few, many or a size class.

j_call clone_size d_call v_call cdr3_nt cdr3_aa
TRBJ2-1 . . TRBV7-9 TGTGCCAGCAGCCGCGTATTGGACAGTCACAATGAGCAGTTCTTC CASSRVLDSHNEQFF
TRBJ2-7 . . TRBV7-2 TGTGCCAGCAGCTTGTACGGGAGTGGAAACGAGCAGTACTTC CASSLYGSGNEQYF
TRBJ2-3 . TRBD2 TRBV5-4 TGTGCCAGCAGCCCGGACTTACGGGGGGTTTCAGATACGCAGTATTTT CASSPDLRGVSDTQYF
TRBJ1-1 . . TRBV29-1 TGCAGCGTTGGTGGGCTCATGAACACTGAAGCTTTCTTT CSVGGLMNTEAFF
TRBJ2-4 . TRBD2 TRBV5-4 TGTGCCAGCAGCCCAAACCTAGCGGGAGCGGGGGATATTCAGTACTTC CASSPNLAGAGDIQYF
TRBJ2-1 . TRBD2 TRBV2 TGTGCCAGCAGTGAAAGTCGGGGGGGTACTATGAATGAGCAGTTCTTC CASSESRGGTMNEQFF
TRBJ2-1 . TRBD1 TRBV28 TGTGCCAGCAGTTTGGCGACAGGGGGCGGCAATGAGCAGTTCTTC CASSLATGGGNEQFF
TRBJ2-3 . TRBD2 TRBV2 TGTGCCAGCAGGGCTAGCGGGAGTTTTGCAGATACGCAGTATTTT CASRASGSFADTQYF
TRBJ2-5 . TRBD2 TRBV10-2 TGCGCCAGCACCCCGGGACTAGGTCCACAAGAGACCCAGTACTTC CASTPGLGPQETQYF
TRBJ2-1 . TRBD2 TRBV15 TGTGCCACCAGCAGAGGGGACTTTAGAGCCAGCGGGGAGTACAATGAGCAGTTCTTC CATSRGDFRASGEYNEQFF
TRBJ2-5 once TRBD2 TRBV7-6 TGTGCCAGCAGCTTAGGAGGTAGCGGGAGCCTGGAGACCCAGTACTTC CASSLGGSGSLETQYF
TRBJ1-5 . . TRBV4-2 TGTGCCAGCAGCCTCTCCGCGATTGTCAGCAATCAGCCCCAGCATTTT CASSLSAIVSNQPQHF
TRBJ2-3 . TRBD2 TRBV5-1 TGCGCCAGCAGCTACAGTAGCGGGGGGAGCACAGATACGCAGTATTTT CASSYSSGGSTDTQYF
TRBJ2-7 once TRBD2 TRBV7-6 TGTGCCAGCAGGGGTTTAGCGGGGGGCACCTACGAGCAGTACTTC CASRGLAGGTYEQYF
TRBJ2-5 . . TRBV9 TGTGCCAGCAGCCTCCGGGACTTTCCGGAGACCCAGTACTTC CASSLRDFPETQYF
TRBJ2-7 . TRBD1 TRBV7-9 TGTGCCAGCAGCTTTAGTCGGGACAGGTCCTACGAGCAGTACTTC CASSFSRDRSYEQYF
TRBJ2-1 . TRBD2 TRBV29-1 TGCAGCGTTGACGGGCGGGGGGGACCCTCCTACAATGAGCAGTTCTTC CSVDGRGGPSYNEQFF
TRBJ1-1 . . TRBV6-6 TGTGCCAGCAGCACGGTGAACACTGAAGCTTTCTTT CASSTVNTEAFF
TRBJ2-1 . . TRBV29-1 TGCAGCGTTGATTGGCTCGGGAACAATGAGCAGTTCTTC CSVDWLGNNEQFF
TRBJ2-5 . . TRBV9 TGTGCCAGCAGCGCCGACGGGACTCCCATTGGGGAGACCCAGTACTTC CASSADGTPIGETQYF
TRBJ2-2 . . TRBV28 TGTGCCAGCAGCCCGACGACGGACTTGGAGAACACCGGGGAGCTGTTTTTT CASSPTTDLENTGELFF
TRBJ2-3 . . TRBV30 TGTGCCTGGAGTGAGACAGGTCTCACAGATACGCAGTATTTT CAWSETGLTDTQYF
TRBJ1-4 . . TRBV25-1 TGTGCCAGCGCGAGACCCGGGTGGGAAAAACTGTTTTTT CASARPGWEKLFF
TRBJ1-2 once . TRBV4-1 TGCGCCAGCAGCCAAGATAGCCTTCTGAAAGAGGGCCCACGGCACTATGGCTACACCTTC CASSQDSLLKEGPRHYGYTF
TRBJ2-7 . . TRBV6-5 TGTGCCAGCAGTTCGACATCCTACGAGCAGTACTTC CASSSTSYEQYF
TRBJ1-2 . TRBD1 TRBV6-1 TGTGCCAGCAGTGCCGCACCCGACAGGGCAAGCTATGGCTACACCTTC CASSAAPDRASYGYTF
TRBJ2-1 once TRBD2 TRBV5-1 TGCGCCAGCAGCTTGTGGCTAGCGGGAGTCCCCCATGAGCAGTTCTTC CASSLWLAGVPHEQFF
TRBJ2-5 . . TRBV6-1 TGTGCCAGTGGAGTTTCACCTCAAGAGACCCAGTACTTC CASGVSPQETQYF
TRBJ2-1 . TRBD1 TRBV29-1 TGCAGCGTTGAAGGAACAGGGGGCGCTTACAATGAGCAGTTCTTC CSVEGTGGAYNEQFF
TRBJ2-1 . TRBD2 TRBV10-3 TGTGCCATCAGTGTTGGCGGGGGGGTTAATGAGCAGTTCTTC CAISVGGGVNEQFF
TRBJ2-5 . TRBD1 TRBV2 TGTGCCGGCCGACAGGGGGCTGAGACCCAGTACTTC CAGRQGAETQYF
TRBJ1-4 . . TRBV18 TGTGCCAGCTCACCACCTGGCCCCGAAAAACTGTTTTTT CASSPPGPEKLFF
TRBJ1-1 . . TRBV15 TGTGCCACCAGCAGCAGGGGCATGAACACTGAAGCTTTCTTT CATSSRGMNTEAFF
TRBJ2-7 . TRBD2 TRBV6-1 TGTGCCAGCACAGGCGGGGGCTACGAGCAGTACTTC CASTGGGYEQYF
TRBJ1-3 . . TRBV6-5 TGTGCCAGCAGTTACGGACTGCGGGGAAACACCATATATTTT CASSYGLRGNTIYF
TRBJ1-1 . TRBD1 TRBV19 TGTGCCAGTAGTGTAGGACAGGGTCTCGCTGAAGCTTTCTTT CASSVGQGLAEAFF
TRBJ2-7 . TRBD1 TRBV5-1 TGCGCCAGCAGCTTACAGGGGGCAGGGGCGTCCTACGAGCAGTACTTC CASSLQGAGASYEQYF
TRBJ1-3 . . TRBV18 TGTGCCAGCTCACCGGACACTTTTGGTGTCGCCATATATTTT CASSPDTFGVAIYF